The 27 T cell receptor beta chains listed next were all sequenced from one sample in a study of T-cell memory formation after mild COVID-19. TCRdb analysed the 5' RACE reads with MiXCR anew, one entry per CDR3 protein. The sample lists some 48,000 distinct CDR3 sequences; 27% were seen once. Sample: PBMCs or a T cell subset sorted from them (not recorded which). The source of these receptors is a man aged 18 to 29 who had mild COVID-19 (a few samples of this study predate the infection). Cell type and time point are not known.

This clonotype was seen a few times. V usage is TRBV12-3 or TRBV12-4 and J usage is TRBJ2-3; TRBD2 matches 16 bases. The CDR3 runs to 21 residues. The V segment lost 5 bases and the J segment 5 bases; nucleotides outside the gene matches: 19. CDR3 sequence (DNA): TGTGCCAGCAGTCTAGTCCTCCTTCCGGGACTAGCGGGGGGGCGGGAAGATACGCAGTATTTT. This codes for CASSLVLLPGLAGGREDTQYF.

The gene calls are TRBV4-1 and TRBJ2-1; D is possibly TRBD1 (5 bases). There are 13 residues in the CDR3. Germline V gene data show CDR1 as MGHRA and CDR2 as YSYEKL. Trimming removed 1 base from V and 14 bases from J, with 15 bases in between. CDR3 sequence: CASSQVPGQGEFF. Written as DNA, the CDR3 is TGCGCCAGCAGCCAAGTCCCTGGTCAGGGTGAGTTCTTC.

The genes are TRBV28 and TRBJ2-7; no clear D gene. V gave up 4 bases and J gave up 6 bases, with 13 bases separating them. There are 13 residues in the CDR3. CDR1 is MDHEN and CDR2 is SYDVKM in the germline V gene. The CDR3 DNA is TGTGCCAGCAGTTCGTCGTTTGCGGCCGAGCAGTACGTC. This encodes CASSSSFAAEQYV.

J is TRBJ2-1 and V is TRBV6-2 or TRBV6-3; D not resolved. The germline V and J ends were trimmed by 8 bases and 3 bases, with 17 bases remaining between them. Germline loops: CDR1 MNHEY, CDR2 SVGEGT. The CDR3 is 15 residues long. In DNA form, the CDR3 reads TGTGCCAGCCTGTCGGACCTCTTGCGCTACAATGAGCAGTTCTTC. Its translation: CASLSDLLRYNEQFF.

The V call is TRBV11-2, the J call TRBJ2-1; D uncertain. The CDR3 totals 16 residues. V was shortened by 7 bases and J by 6 bases, with 22 bases between the two germline ends. CDR1 SGHAT and CDR2 FQNNGV come from the germline V gene. The CDR3 coding sequence is TGTGCCAGCAACCTCCCGGCCTCTAGGCGCCTCAATGAGCAGTTCTTC. Protein product: CASNLPASRRLNEQFF.

J is TRBJ2-7 and V is TRBV24-1; no reliable D call. V dropped 5 bases and J dropped 9 bases, with 19 bases sitting between them. Germline loops: CDR1 KGHDR, CDR2 SFDVKD. The CDR3 extends over 14 amino acids. The CDR3 DNA follows: TGTGCCACCAGTGCGGAACACCTCCTTATGGGGCAGTACGTC. Amino acid sequence: CATSAEHLLMGQYV.

V usage is TRBV12-3 or TRBV12-4 and J usage is TRBJ2-5, with D unresolved. The CDR3 covers 13 residues. V lost 7 bases and J lost 0, with 9 bases in between. CDR3 coding DNA: TGTGCCAGCACGACCGGTTACCAAGAGACCCAGTACTTC. It is translated as CASTTGYQETQYF.

The rearrangement joins TRBV4-1 to TRBJ1-1, with D perhaps TRBD1 (5 bases). Trimming pared 8 bases from V and 5 bases from J, leaving 12 bases between. Germline CDR1 is MGHRA and CDR2 is YSYEKL. The CDR3 has 12 amino acids. CDR3 bases: TGCGCCAGCCTAGATGGGGGAACTGAAGCTTTCTTT. The encoded protein is CASLDGGTEAFF.

This clonotype came up many times. The V call is TRBV7-9, the J call TRBJ2-7, with unresolved D. CDR3 length equals 14 residues. V lost 4 bases, J lost 3 bases, and 13 bases lay in between. Germline CDR1 SEHNR, CDR2 FQNEAQ (reference sequence). CDR3 sequence (DNA): TGTGCCAGCAGCTATCAGCTGGGGTACTACGAGCAGTACTTC. Translation: CASSYQLGYYEQYF.

This chain joins TRBV12-3 or TRBV12-4 and TRBJ2-6; D could derive from TRBD1 or TRBD2 (7 bases each). V was clipped by 4 bases and J by 9 bases, with 19 bases between them. CDR3 length equals 16 residues. This CDR3 reads CASSWARGGPNNVLTF. The CDR3 DNA follows: TGTGCCAGCAGTTGGGCCAGGGGGGGTCCTAACAACGTCCTGACTTTC.

The chain recombines TRBV6-5 with TRBJ2-5; D is perhaps TRBD2 (5 bases). CDR3 length: 13 amino acids. V was trimmed by 6 bases and J by 5 bases, leaving 13 bases between them. Per the germline V gene, CDR1 is MNHEY and CDR2 is SVGAGI. CDR3: CASRDVSGETQYF. The CDR3 nucleotides read TGTGCCAGCAGAGACGTTTCGGGGGAGACCCAGTACTTC.

In its sample, this clonotype was seen a few times. The chain uses TRBV5-1 and TRBJ2-3; 7 bases agree with TRBD1. This CDR3 spans 16 amino acids. In germline, CDR1 is SGHRS, CDR2 YFSETQ. Trimming cost V 0 bases and J 4 bases; bases outside gene matches: 8. The CDR3 reads CASSLVQGDFADTQYF. CDR3 sequence (DNA): TGCGCCAGCAGCTTGGTGCAGGGGGATTTCGCAGATACGCAGTATTTT.

The chain is built from TRBV11-2 and TRBJ2-3, with a weak D call TRBD2 (7 bases). Germline V gene sequence: CDR1 SGHAT, CDR2 FQNNGV. Trimming cost V 2 bases and J 0 bases, with 21 bases left between them. This CDR3 spans 19 amino acids. This CDR3 is CASSLSAGAPRASTDTQYF. The DNA of the CDR3 is TGTGCCAGCAGCTTATCGGCGGGGGCCCCGAGGGCTAGCACAGATACGCAGTATTTT.

This clonotype was picked up a small number of times. The chain combines TRBV5-5 with TRBJ2-7; D remains unclear. The CDR3 loop spans 11 amino acids. V lost 1 base and J lost 3, with 2 bases in between. Germline V CDR1 and CDR2: SGHKS, YYEKEE (reference sequence). The CDR3 spells CASSLFYEQYF. Here the CDR3 DNA reads TGTGCCAGCAGCTTGTTCTACGAGCAGTACTTC.

This clonotype appeared a few times. The chain uses TRBV20-1 and TRBJ2-3; 7 bases match TRBD1. CDR1 is DFQATT and CDR2 is SNEGSKA in the germline V gene (reference sequence). With 7 bases clipped from V and 5 bases from J, the junction kept 15 bases outside the gene matches. CDR3 length: 15 amino acids. The CDR3 loop reads CSVFPGTEFIDTQYF. The CDR3 DNA reads as TGCAGTGTCTTCCCCGGGACAGAGTTCATAGATACGCAGTATTTT.

This clonotype was recorded many times. The chain uses TRBV6-5 and TRBJ2-5; 9 bases align to TRBD1. The CDR3 consists of 14 residues. J lost 5 bases, V lost 6 bases, and 7 bases had no gene match. Germline V CDR1 and CDR2: MNHEY, SVGAGI. CDR3 DNA: TGTGCCAGCAGGACGGGACAGGGCGTGGAGACCCAGTACTTC. This codes for CASRTGQGVETQYF.

The V and J genes are TRBV28 and TRBJ2-1, with D maybe TRBD1 (5 bases). There are 14 residues in the CDR3. V lost 6 bases and J lost 9, with 18 bases in between. Germline loops: CDR1 MDHEN, CDR2 SYDVKM. The CDR3 bases are TGTGCCAGCAGCCCCAAAGGGGTATTGCGTGAGCAGTTCTTC. Its translation is CASSPKGVLREQFF.

This chain links TRBV4-1 with TRBJ2-1; 13 nucleotides match TRBD2. V lost 1 base and J lost 8; bases outside the gene matches: 5. This CDR3 has 16 residues. Germline-derived CDR1 and CDR2 are MGHRA and YSYEKL. In DNA form, the CDR3 reads TGCGCCAGCAGCCAAGCAACTAGCGGGGGGGCCGATGAGCAGTTCTTC. Amino acids: CASSQATSGGADEQFF.

V usage is TRBV6-6 and J usage is TRBJ2-5, with a possible D match to TRBD1 (6 bases). This CDR3 contains 14 residues. Germline V CDR1 and CDR2: MNHNY, SVGAGI (reference sequence). V shed 6 bases and J shed 5 bases, with 16 bases lying between them. The CDR3 coding sequence is TGTGCCAGCAGCGAGACAGGCCGAGGGGAGACCCAGTACTTC. It codes for CASSETGRGETQYF.

The chain employs TRBV6-5 and TRBJ1-5, with TRBD1 matching over 8 bases. Trimming removed 4 bases from V and 0 bases from J; junction bases left unmatched: 8. Per the germline V gene, CDR1 is MNHEY and CDR2 is SVGAGI. The CDR3 consists of 17 residues. The CDR3 coding sequence is TGTGCCAGCAGTTCTCGGACAGGGACATATAGCAATCAGCCCCAGCATTTT. Translation gives CASSSRTGTYSNQPQHF.

V usage is TRBV19 and J usage is TRBJ1-4; 8 positions match TRBD1. The CDR3 is made up of 16 amino acids. Looked up from germline, CDR1 is LNHDA and CDR2 is SQIVND (reference sequence). The V gene end was trimmed by 0 bases and the J gene end by 7 bases; junction bases not matched to a gene: 7. The CDR3 DNA reads as TGTGCCAGTAGTATAGATCTGTCCAGGGGGCCTGAAAAACTGTTTTTT. Its translation: CASSIDLSRGPEKLFF.

The table lists this clonotype with many counts. The gene calls are TRBV27 and TRBJ2-7, with 8 bases lining up with TRBD1. The CDR3 is 12 residues long. The germline V gene has CDR1 MNHEY and CDR2 SMNVEV (reference sequence). Trimming cost V 5 bases and J 11 bases; bases outside gene matches: 8. The CDR3 loop is CASSHGQGTEYF. The CDR3 DNA follows: TGTGCCAGCAGTCACGGACAGGGTACCGAGTACTTC.

The chain has TRBV10-3 and TRBJ1-4, with TRBD1 as a possible D gene (5 bases). The CDR3 spans 13 residues. The V gene lost 10 bases and the J gene lost 10 bases, with 19 bases spanning the gap. Germline CDR1 and CDR2: ENHRY and SYGVKD. The DNA for the CDR3 is TGTGCCACCCGCCCCCGGGACGGAGCAAAACTGTTTTTT. Its protein product is CATRPRDGAKLFF.

This clonotype was found a few times. V usage is TRBV27 and J usage is TRBJ2-3; D not resolved. The CDR3 has 13 amino acids. Trimming stripped 3 bases from V and 6 bases from J, with 10 bases between. CDR1 and CDR2 (germline): MNHEY, SMNVEV (reference sequence). CDR3 nucleotides: TGTGCCAGCAGTTTTTCCAAATCCGATACGCAGTATTTT. Translating it yields CASSFSKSDTQYF.

There are a few counts of this clonotype. This sequence joins TRBV5-1 and TRBJ2-1, with D perhaps matching TRBD1 (6 bases). CDR3 length: 14 residues. V was trimmed by 9 bases and J by 0 bases, leaving 13 bases between them. From germline, CDR1 is SGHRS and CDR2 YFSETQ. CDR3 loop: CAKDRHCSYNEQFF. The CDR3 bases are TGCGCCAAAGACAGGCATTGCTCCTACAATGAGCAGTTCTTC. The whole variable domain, remainder taken from reference TRBV5-1 and TRBJ2-1, is KAGVTQTPRYLIKTRGQQVTLSCSPISGHRSVSWYQQTPGQGLQFLFEYFSETQRNKGNFPGRFSGRQFSNSRSEMNVSTLELGDSALYLCAKDRHCSYNEQFFGPGTRLTVL.

The chain employs TRBV5-5 and TRBJ2-7; D gene uncertain. The germline V gene encodes CDR1 SGHKS and CDR2 YYEKEE (reference sequence). The V and J ends lost 3 bases and 3 bases respectively, with 13 bases between them. This CDR3 spans 14 amino acids. CDR3 in amino acids: CASSSHLLYYEQYF. The CDR3 DNA follows: TGTGCCAGCAGCTCCCACCTCCTGTACTACGAGCAGTACTTC.

The chain couples TRBV4-1 to TRBJ2-7, with TRBD1 matching over 7 bases. Looked up from germline, CDR1 is MGHRA and CDR2 is YSYEKL. V lost 6 bases and J lost 1; bases outside the gene matches: 6. The CDR3 totals 14 residues. CDR3 region: CASSQRRGSYEQYF. The CDR3 DNA reads TGCGCCAGCAGTCAACGCAGGGGGTCCTACGAGCAGTACTTC.